These T cell receptor beta chains were read from a single sample in a study of blood T cell repertoires in COVID-19. Profiling relied on immunoSEQ multiplex PCR, and the TCRdb table lists in-frame clones only, not all of them. The sample includes roughly 30,000 clones, roughly 85% of them seen just once. Material for sequencing was peripheral blood. These receptors came from a human donor in a cohort sampled during active COVID-19. Each CDR3 is given with its conserved first and last residue. Each record gives: J gene, V gene, D gene, clone size, CDR3 protein, CDR3 DNA. A D gene is named only where the DNA matches it firmly. Size tells how often a clone was seen (once, few, many) or the class of an expanded clone, and some rows leave it out.

J gene: TRBJ2-3; V gene: TRBV18; D gene: -; clone size: -; CDR3 protein: CASSPNTRSRTDTQYF; CDR3 DNA: TGTGCCAGCTCACCGAACACTAGGAGCCGCACAGATACGCAGTATTTT
J gene: TRBJ2-5; V gene: TRBV20-1; D gene: -; clone size: once; CDR3 protein: CSAGRAATQYF; CDR3 DNA: TGCAGTGCTGGGCGGGCGGCCACCCAGTACTTC
J gene: TRBJ2-2; V gene: TRBV24-1; D gene: TRBD2; clone size: -; CDR3 protein: CATSDFAERGAAGELFF; CDR3 DNA: TGTGCCACCAGTGATTTCGCGGAGCGGGGGGCGGCCGGGGAGCTGTTTTTT
J gene: TRBJ2-2; V gene: TRBV4-3; D gene: -; clone size: -; CDR3 protein: CASSQGRGGTGELFF; CDR3 DNA: TGCGCCAGCAGCCAAGGGCGGGGTGGCACCGGGGAGCTGTTTTTT
J gene: TRBJ1-3; V gene: TRBV11-2; D gene: -; clone size: few; CDR3 protein: CASSLNRVGNTIYF; CDR3 DNA: TGTGCCAGCAGCTTGAACAGGGTTGGAAACACCATATATTTT
J gene: TRBJ1-2; V gene: TRBV19; D gene: TRBD1; clone size: -; CDR3 protein: CASNRGLTNYGYTF; CDR3 DNA: TGTGCCAGTAACAGGGGACTTACTAACTATGGCTACACCTTC
J gene: TRBJ2-7; V gene: TRBV11-2; D gene: TRBD2; clone size: -; CDR3 protein: CASSLGGAGGLPYEQYF; CDR3 DNA: TGTGCCAGCAGCTTAGGGGGCGCGGGGGGGCTTCCCTACGAGCAGTACTTC
J gene: TRBJ2-2; V gene: TRBV7-2; D gene: TRBD1; clone size: -; CDR3 protein: CASSPPDRAVIGELFF; CDR3 DNA: TGTGCCAGCAGTCCCCCGGACAGGGCGGTCATCGGGGAGCTGTTTTTT
J gene: TRBJ1-2; V gene: TRBV7-9; D gene: -; clone size: -; CDR3 protein: CASSRQASYGYTF; CDR3 DNA: TGTGCCAGCAGCAGACAGGCGAGTTATGGCTACACCTTC
J gene: TRBJ2-1; V gene: TRBV15; D gene: -; clone size: -; CDR3 protein: CATSSGGSSYNEQFF; CDR3 DNA: TGTGCCACCAGCAGTGGGGGGAGCTCCTACAATGAGCAGTTCTTC
J gene: TRBJ2-7; V gene: TRBV30; D gene: TRBD2; clone size: -; CDR3 protein: CAWSQAGNLYEQYF; CDR3 DNA: TGTGCCTGGAGTCAAGCGGGGAACCTCTACGAGCAGTACTTC
J gene: TRBJ1-5; V gene: TRBV7-2; D gene: -; clone size: -; CDR3 protein: CAGGSYSNQPQHF; CDR3 DNA: TGTGCCGGCGGTAGTTATAGCAATCAGCCCCAGCATTTT
J gene: TRBJ1-4; V gene: TRBV14; D gene: -; clone size: -; CDR3 protein: CASSQPGATNEKLFF; CDR3 DNA: TGTGCCAGCAGCCAACCGGGTGCAACTAATGAAAAACTGTTTTTT
J gene: TRBJ2-1; V gene: TRBV18; D gene: -; clone size: -; CDR3 protein: CASSPGTGGLEQFF; CDR3 DNA: TGTGCCAGCTCACCAGGAACTGGCGGCTTAGAGCAGTTCTTC
J gene: TRBJ1-1; V gene: TRBV3-1/TRBV3-2; D gene: -; clone size: -; CDR3 protein: CASSQLTTDSHGAFF; CDR3 DNA: TGTGCCAGCAGCCAGCTGACTACGGACAGTCACGGGGCTTTCTTT
J gene: TRBJ1-3; V gene: TRBV28; D gene: -; clone size: -; CDR3 protein: CASRLDRLSGNTIYF; CDR3 DNA: TGTGCCAGCAGACTGGACAGACTCTCTGGAAACACCATATATTTT
J gene: TRBJ2-3; V gene: TRBV9; D gene: TRBD2; clone size: -; CDR3 protein: CASSPWTSGADTQYF; CDR3 DNA: TGTGCCAGCAGCCCCTGGACTAGCGGGGCTGATACGCAGTATTTT
J gene: TRBJ2-2; V gene: TRBV6-6; D gene: -; clone size: -; CDR3 protein: CASSYSRGSAGELFF; CDR3 DNA: TGTGCCAGCAGTTATAGCAGGGGATCCGCCGGGGAGCTGTTTTTT
J gene: TRBJ2-3; V gene: TRBV3-1/TRBV3-2; D gene: TRBD2; clone size: -; CDR3 protein: CASSLSGGEDTQYF; CDR3 DNA: TGTGCCAGCAGCCTTAGCGGGGGGGAGGATACGCAGTATTTT
J gene: TRBJ2-2; V gene: TRBV13; D gene: TRBD1; clone size: -; CDR3 protein: CASRNRQGYTGELFF; CDR3 DNA: TGTGCCAGCAGAAACCGACAGGGCTACACCGGGGAGCTGTTTTTT
J gene: TRBJ2-1; V gene: TRBV30; D gene: -; clone size: -; CDR3 protein: CAWSGGQYYNEQFF; CDR3 DNA: TGTGCCTGGAGTGGAGGTCAGTACTACAATGAGCAGTTCTTC
J gene: TRBJ2-1; V gene: TRBV6-4; D gene: TRBD1; clone size: -; CDR3 protein: CASSDGGQGKIEQFF; CDR3 DNA: TGTGCCAGCAGTGACGGGGGACAGGGGAAGATTGAGCAGTTCTTC
J gene: TRBJ2-5; V gene: TRBV6-5; D gene: -; clone size: -; CDR3 protein: CASTWVWGGTQYF; CDR3 DNA: TGTGCCAGCACTTGGGTTTGGGGCGGAACCCAGTACTTC
J gene: TRBJ2-1; V gene: TRBV4-3; D gene: -; clone size: -; CDR3 protein: CASSQDSGSYNEQFF; CDR3 DNA: TGCGCCAGCAGCCAAGATTCGGGCTCCTACAATGAGCAGTTCTTC
J gene: TRBJ1-5; V gene: TRBV18; D gene: TRBD1; clone size: -; CDR3 protein: CASSRQGDQPQHF; CDR3 DNA: TGTGCCAGCTCTCGACAGGGGGATCAGCCCCAGCATTTT
J gene: TRBJ2-1; V gene: TRBV30; D gene: -; clone size: -; CDR3 protein: CAWSTPRTMGAYNEQFF; CDR3 DNA: TGTGCCTGGAGTACCCCCCGGACTATGGGTGCCTACAATGAGCAGTTCTTC
J gene: TRBJ1-4; V gene: TRBV5-1; D gene: TRBD1; clone size: -; CDR3 protein: CASTSGQATNEKLFF; CDR3 DNA: TGCGCCAGCACCTCGGGACAGGCAACTAATGAAAAACTGTTTTTT
J gene: TRBJ1-6; V gene: TRBV30; D gene: -; clone size: -; CDR3 protein: CAWSGGRQVNSYNSPLHF; CDR3 DNA: TGTGCCTGGAGTGGGGGAAGACAGGTCAACTCCTATAATTCACCCCTCCACTTT
J gene: TRBJ2-3; V gene: TRBV5-1; D gene: TRBD1; clone size: -; CDR3 protein: CASSLLPTGGTDTQYF; CDR3 DNA: TGCGCCAGCAGCCTACTACCGACAGGGGGCACAGATACGCAGTATTTT